This T cell receptor (beta chain) is drawn from a study of T cell responses to AZD1222 COVID-19 vaccine. As concerns this clone: Its antigen is unknown.

Some clones are missing from TCRdb's copy, which holds only in-frame ones; the method was immunoSEQ multiplex PCR. Of some 130,000 clones listed, about nine tenths are singletons. Whole-study findings and limits: Seropositive AZD1222 recipients at baseline numbered only five or six. At 160-218 and 743-854, vaccine-associated CD4 TCRs were dominant, and they spanned spike.

This sample comprised peripheral blood, obtained on day 0 of AZD1222 vaccination. This TCR came from an adult in good health.

CDR3 sequence reads: CASSPRVGSTDTQYF. CDR3 bases: TGCGCCAGCAGCCCCCGCGTAGGGAGCACAGATACGCAGTATTTT. The V call is TRBV5-1, the J call TRBJ2-3, with D hard to call. The V gene's germline CDR1 is SGHRS and CDR2 YFSETQ. This CDR3 has 15 amino acids. V was cut by 4 bases and J by 0 bases, with 12 bases left in between.